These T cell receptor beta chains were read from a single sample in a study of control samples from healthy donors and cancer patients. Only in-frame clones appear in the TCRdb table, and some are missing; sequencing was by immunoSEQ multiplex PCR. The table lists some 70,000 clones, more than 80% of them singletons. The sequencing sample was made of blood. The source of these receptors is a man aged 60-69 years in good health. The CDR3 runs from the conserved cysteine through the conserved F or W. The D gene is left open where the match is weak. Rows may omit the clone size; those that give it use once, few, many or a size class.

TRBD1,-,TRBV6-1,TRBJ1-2,CASSDGTGHLLYGYTF,TGTGCCAGCAGTGATGGGACAGGGCACCTTCTCTATGGCTACACCTTC
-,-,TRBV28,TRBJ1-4,CASSLWGEKLFF,TGTGCCAGCAGTTTATGGGGTGAAAAACTGTTTTTT
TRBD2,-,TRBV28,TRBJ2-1,CASRTGTSTYNEQFF,TGTGCCAGCAGGACCGGGACTAGCACCTACAATGAGCAGTTCTTC
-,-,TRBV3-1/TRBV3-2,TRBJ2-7,CASSQGFGRRRQYF,TGTGCCAGCAGCCAAGGTTTCGGCCGTAGAAGGCAGTACTTC
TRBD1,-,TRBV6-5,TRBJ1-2,CASSRTGGLVSGYTF,TGTGCCAGCAGCCGTACAGGGGGCCTTGTTTCTGGCTACACCTTC
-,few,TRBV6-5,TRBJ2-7,CASSYSKLATPYEQYF,TGTGCCAGCAGTTACTCGAAGCTAGCGACTCCATACGAGCAGTACTTC
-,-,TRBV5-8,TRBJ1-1,CASSPDRLDRAFF,TGTGCCAGCAGCCCGGACAGATTAGACAGGGCTTTCTTT
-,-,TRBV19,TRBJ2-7,CASSPPPGSHYEQYF,TGTGCCAGTAGCCCGCCCCCGGGATCTCACTACGAGCAGTACTTC
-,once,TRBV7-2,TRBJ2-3,CASSLANQGWDTQYF,TGTGCCAGCAGCTTAGCGAATCAAGGGTGGGATACGCAGTATTTT
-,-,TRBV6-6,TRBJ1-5,CASNTPQNLQPQHF,TGTGCCAGCAACACTCCACAGAACCTTCAGCCCCAGCATTTT
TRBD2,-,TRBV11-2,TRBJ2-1,CASSQGLAGGSDEQFF,TGTGCCAGCAGCCAGGGGCTAGCGGGAGGTAGCGATGAGCAGTTCTTC
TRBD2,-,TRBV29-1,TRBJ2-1,CSVWLLADINEQFF,TGCAGCGTTTGGCTCCTAGCGGACATCAATGAGCAGTTCTTC
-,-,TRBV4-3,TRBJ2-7,CASSQVHRDYEQYF,TGCGCCAGCAGCCAAGTACACAGGGACTACGAGCAGTACTTC
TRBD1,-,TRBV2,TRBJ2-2,CASRTGGRTGELFF,TGTGCCAGCAGAACAGGGGGGAGAACCGGGGAGCTGTTTTTT
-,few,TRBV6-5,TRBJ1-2,CASSQTIAYGYTF,TGTGCCAGCAGCCAAACGATCGCGTATGGCTACACCTTC
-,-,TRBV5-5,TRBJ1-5,CASSSSGDQPQHF,TGTGCCAGCAGCTCCTCAGGGGATCAGCCCCAGCATTTT
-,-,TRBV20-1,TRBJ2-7,CSASPHGLTSYEQYF,TGCAGTGCTAGTCCTCACGGGCTTACCTCCTACGAGCAGTACTTC
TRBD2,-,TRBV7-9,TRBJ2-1,CASSTRLAGGQFF,TGTGCCAGCAGCACCCGACTAGCGGGCGGTCAGTTCTTC
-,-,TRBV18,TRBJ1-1,CASSPGTAWGGAFF,TGTGCCAGCTCACCCGGGACGGCCTGGGGTGGAGCTTTCTTT
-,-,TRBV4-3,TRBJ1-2,CASSQSSPGAYGYTF,TGCGCCAGCAGCCAGTCCAGCCCTGGAGCTTATGGCTACACCTTC
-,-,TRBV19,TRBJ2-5,CASMNTGAETQYF,TGTGCCAGTATGAATACGGGCGCAGAGACCCAGTACTTC
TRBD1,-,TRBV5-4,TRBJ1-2,CASSPGGQAVNGYTF,TGTGCCAGCAGCCCCGGGGGACAGGCGGTTAATGGCTACACCTTC
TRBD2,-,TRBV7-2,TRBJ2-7,CASTRDYRYEQYF,TGTGCCAGCACAAGGGACTACCGGTACGAGCAGTACTTC
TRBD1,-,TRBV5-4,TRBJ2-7,CASSLEGQGAYEQYF,TGTGCCAGCAGCTTGGAGGGTCAGGGGGCCTACGAGCAGTACTTC
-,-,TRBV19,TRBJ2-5,CASSRNNQETQYF,TGTGCCAGTAGTAGGAACAACCAAGAGACCCAGTACTTC
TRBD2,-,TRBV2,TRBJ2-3,CASSGLAGSTDTQYF,TGTGCCAGCAGTGGGCTAGCGGGGAGCACAGATACGCAGTATTTT
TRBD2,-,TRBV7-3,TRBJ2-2,CASSPLAGGPDTGELFF,TGTGCCAGCAGTCCCCTAGCGGGAGGGCCGGACACCGGGGAGCTGTTTTTT
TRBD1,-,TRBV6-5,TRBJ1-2,CATTGDKYGYTF,TGTGCCACAACAGGGGACAAATATGGCTACACCTTC
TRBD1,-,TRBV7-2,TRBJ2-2,CASSPTGGGTGELFF,TGTGCCAGCAGCCCTACAGGGGGCGGCACCGGGGAGCTGTTTTTT
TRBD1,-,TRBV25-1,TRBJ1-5,CASRETGGIDQPQHF,TGTGCCAGCAGAGAGACAGGGGGAATTGATCAGCCCCAGCATTTT
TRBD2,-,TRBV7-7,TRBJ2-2,CASSLAPAWRGSGSGELFF,TGTGCCAGCAGCTTAGCCCCCGCATGGCGCGGGAGCGGATCCGGGGAGCTGTTTTTT
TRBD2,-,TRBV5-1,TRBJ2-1,CASSLWTSGLREQFF,TGCGCCAGCAGCTTGTGGACTAGCGGGCTTAGGGAGCAGTTCTTC
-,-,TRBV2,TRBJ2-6,CASRKTGQSSGANVLTF,TGTGCCAGCAGGAAAACAGGTCAGAGCTCTGGGGCCAACGTCCTGACTTTC
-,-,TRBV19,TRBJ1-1,CASSTYQGNTEAFF,TGTGCCAGTAGTACCTACCAGGGGAACACTGAAGCTTTCTTT
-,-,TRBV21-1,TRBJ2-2,CASRYRVYTGLTGELFF,TGTGCCAGCAGATATCGAGTATACACAGGCTTGACCGGGGAGCTGTTTTTT
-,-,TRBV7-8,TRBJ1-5,CASSLVGAAQHF,TGTGCCAGCAGCTTAGTCGGGGCAGCCCAGCATTTT
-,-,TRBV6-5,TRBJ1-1,CASRGVPPMNTEAFF,TGTGCCAGCAGGGGGGTTCCCCCAATGAACACTGAAGCTTTCTTT
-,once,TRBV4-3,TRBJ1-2,CASSQDPRTDNGYTF,TGCGCCAGCAGCCAAGATCCGAGGACAGATAATGGCTACACCTTC
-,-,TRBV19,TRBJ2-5,CASSITGNSQETQYF,TGTGCCAGTAGTATTACCGGGAACTCACAAGAGACCCAGTACTTC
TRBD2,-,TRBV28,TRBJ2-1,CASSWLAGNNEQFF,TGTGCCAGCAGTTGGCTAGCGGGCAACAATGAGCAGTTCTTC
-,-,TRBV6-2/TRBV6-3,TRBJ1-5,CASSHDVGSRAQPQHF,TGTGCCAGCAGCCACGACGTGGGCTCCCGCGCTCAGCCCCAGCATTTT
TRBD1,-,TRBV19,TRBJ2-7,CASSIGDRVSGEQYF,TGTGCCAGTAGTATAGGTGACAGGGTCAGCGGCGAGCAGTACTTC
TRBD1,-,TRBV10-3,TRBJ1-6,CAISESTRGTGEPSPLHF,TGTGCCATCAGTGAGTCGACTCGAGGGACAGGGGAACCTTCACCCCTCCACTTT
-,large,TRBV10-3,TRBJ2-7,CAISERQDSSYEQYF,TGTGCCATCAGTGAGAGGCAGGACAGCTCCTACGAGCAGTACTTC
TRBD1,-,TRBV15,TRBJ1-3,CATSRGQGNTIYF,TGTGCCACCAGTCGGGGACAGGGAAACACCATATATTTT
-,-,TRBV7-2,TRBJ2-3,CASSLGPAVLSSTDTQYF,TGTGCCAGCAGCTTAGGCCCAGCAGTCCTTAGCAGCACAGATACGCAGTATTTT
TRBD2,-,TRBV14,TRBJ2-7,CASSQDRTSGLPSYEQYF,TGTGCCAGCAGCCAAGATAGAACTAGCGGGCTCCCCTCCTACGAGCAGTACTTC
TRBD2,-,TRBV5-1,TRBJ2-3,CASGLAGIGTDTQYF,TGCGCCAGCGGACTAGCGGGAATCGGGACAGATACGCAGTATTTT
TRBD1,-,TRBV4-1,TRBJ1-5,CASSPTGGGQPQHF,TGCGCCAGCAGCCCTACAGGGGGCGGTCAGCCCCAGCATTTT
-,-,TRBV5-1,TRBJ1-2,CASSRDPSDGYTF,TGCGCCAGCAGCCGGGACCCCAGCGATGGCTACACCTTC
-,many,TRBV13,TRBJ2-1,CASSPAPQGNEQFF,TGTGCCAGCAGCCCCGCACCCCAAGGGAATGAGCAGTTCTTC
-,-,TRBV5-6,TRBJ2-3,CASSLDWPGGTQYF,TGTGCCAGCAGCTTGGACTGGCCAGGAGGGACGCAGTATTTT